The clone carrying this TCR beta chain is labeled medium-sized based on frequency. Antigen: not known. TRB cDNA libraries were made by UMI-labeled 5' RACE. TCRdb re-analyzed the 5' RACE reads; it lists each CDR3 protein once, without DNA. Here the sample table reports 5,000 to 7,000 distinct CDR3 sequences. These data belong to a study of CXCR3-negative and CXCR3-positive naive CD8 T cells. Study-wide findings and caveats: The TRBV-TRBJ usage of naive CXCR3-negative and CXCR3-positive cells was similar, but that of memory cells differed. Greater hydrophobicity was found in TRB CDR3s of CXCR3-positive naive cells than of CXCR3-negative naive cells. Between one naive subset and the other, surface CD5 was comparable, and TCR strength was inferred from TRB CDR3 properties. High diversity, comparable across both naive subsets, contrasted with much lower diversity in memory CD8+ cells.

The CDR3 contains 23 residues. From germline, CDR1 is ENHRY and CDR2 SYGVKD. The chain joins TRBV10-3 to TRBJ2-2; TCRdb indicates TRBD1, and absent DNA this call remains unverified. This clonotype was obtained from a human donor in good health. Some clones in this sample may be carry-over from other donors' samples. The sequenced sample was naive CXCR3- CD8+ T cells from blood. Subset here: CD45RO-CCR7+CD27+CD95- naive CD8+ T cells lacking CXCR3 (TNR3-). CDR3 amino acids: CAISESGGRVDSPETYITGELFF.